This TCR beta chain comes out of a study of shared clonotypes between healthy human individuals. Study-level findings and limits: Naive CD4 clonotypes overlapped across a few donors at around 4.8%. All-four-donor shared clonotypes had higher generation probabilities than non-shared clonotypes did.

Germline CDR1 is GTSNPN and CDR2 is SVGIG (reference sequence). This CDR3 comprises 12 residues. The V gene lost 1 base and the J gene lost 6 bases, with 9 bases spanning the gap. Donors were Caucasian adults residing in Nashville, Tennessee, USA. Notes on this clone: Its target is unknown.

Measured with immunoSEQ multiplex PCR; TCRdb has only the in-frame clones, and not every one. The sample consists of about 2 million clones, approximately 95% of them appearing once. The genes are TRBV30 and TRBJ1-2; D is possibly TRBD1 (6 bases). The origin of this receptor is a man aged 18 to 30 in good health. The sequencing input was naive CD4+ T cells sorted from blood. Subset meaning: CD45RA+ positively selected. DNA of the CDR3: TGTGCCTGGAGTGGAAGGACAGATGGCTACACCTTC. Encoded protein: CAWSGRTDGYTF.